This TCR beta chain originates from a study of human T cells and chemical hapten exposure (dated by TCRdb to about 2021). With respect to the entire study: For sensitization, 2% DPC in acetone was applied to a 2 cm by 2 cm area of upper inner arm skin. For TCR sequencing, blood came from over 25 alopecia patients at anywhere from one to four time points (pre-sensitization, 2, 6 and 24 weeks). The mostly female patient cohort included alopecia areata with under or over 50% scalp involvement, alopecia totalis and alopecia universalis. Throughout the study period of roughly 24 weeks, patients also received therapeutic DPC doses to the scalp every week. Blood samples were taken from patients before sensitization (week 0) and then at 2, 6 and about 24 weeks after DPC sensitization. Libraries were pooled for sequencing, and per-sample TCR yields varied mainly because of small differences in library volumes within the pool. Peripheral blood TCR repertoire changes were tracked in vivo in alopecia patients during primary and secondary sensitization to the hapten diphenylcyclopropenone (DPC). Patch tests used Finn chambers with 0.01% DPC on the upper back, scored after 6 days by International Contact Dermatitis Research Group standards. Broad study findings and their caveats: After repeated subsampling, changes were observed in the strength of the expansion versus patch-test correlation and in the threshold at which the correlation became significant. Expanded TCRs formed significantly more large CDR3 similarity clusters than pre-sensitization or healthy control sets, consistent with antigen-driven responses. A positive correlation was found between the number of PT1 expanded TCRs and patch test score, with significance reached at thresholds 8, 16 and 32 but not 4. DPC sensitization did not change the number of TCRs with a frequency above 1 in 1000, and there was no evidence of changes in global repertoire structure. Alopecia, a presumed autoimmune disease, was present in all patients, so the immune response of the patients might differ from that of healthy individuals.

The protocol used for the library was RACE. The sequencer was a NextSeq 500. During library preparation, unique molecular identifiers were attached to individual cDNA molecules so that TCRs could be counted quantitatively and reproducibly. For every blood RNA sample, sequencing covered both the TCR alpha and TCR beta chains. Concerning the study's data processing: A median of roughly 99,000 TCRs per sample was observed, with a range of about 20,000 to 750,000. The Decombinator software suite was used to annotate the V, J and CDR3 of the TCR reads. For the PS versus PT1 abundance plots, all samples were subsampled to the same number of TCRs (28,000). TCRs were defined as expanded if absent before sensitization and observed at least eight times at the 2-week time point. The raw public data were reprocessed by TCRdb itself: fastp quality trimming at Q25, MiXCR clonotype calling, in-frame beta chains only. CDR3 protein duplicates are merged, each entry listing the most common genes and DNA. TCRdb assigned the V and J calls; the authors' analysis was not used. This sample has some 90,000 distinct CDR3 sequences in its table, and over 9.5% of those were observed once. 2.5% to 4% of the sample is in the top ten clones.

Note on this clonotype: This receptor's antigen is unknown. Per-nucleotide qualities are absent, and no much larger clonotype sits a single base away.

This specimen's time point label, per the study, means: patch test 2, 6 weeks after DPC sensitization. The treatment or condition label, as the study defines it: therapeutic diphenylcyclopropenone sensitization with weekly scalp DPC. At every patch-test visit, the blood draw took place before the patch test was put on. Eligible patients were aged 18 to 70, diagnosed with alopecia, deemed suitable for DPC therapy, and excluded if pregnant. Unfractionated whole blood was collected in Tempus Blood RNA tubes, and total RNA was extracted from that blood. V was cut back by 7 bases and J by 2 bases, leaving a gap of 12 bases between them. For CDR1 and CDR2, the germline V gene (reference sequence) lists SEHNR and FQNEAQ. The CDR3 goes from the cysteine to the phenylalanine over 13 residues. Of the read, only the CDR3 DNA is kept; its 39 bases are in frame from base 1.

The sequences come from whole blood, collected in connection with sensitization to the hapten diphenylcyclopropenone (DPC). This TCR came from a woman between 35 and 50 years old with alopecia areata. Some clones in this sample may be carry-over from other donors' samples. Here the chain combines TRBV7-9 and TRBJ2-7; possibly the D gene is TRBD1, per 6 matching bases. The CDR3 here reads CASNRDTAYEQYF. The DNA is TGTGCCAGCAATCGGGACACTGCCTACGAGCAGTACTTC.